A selection of T cell receptor beta chains follows, all from one sample in a study of blood T cell repertoires in COVID-19. TCRdb's copy holds only in-frame clones and misses some; the assay was immunoSEQ multiplex PCR. This sample has some 200,000 clones, with approximately 87% found just once. Sequenced sample: peripheral blood. These receptors came from a woman in her 70s with COVID-19, enrolled during active disease. The CDR3 runs from the conserved cysteine through the conserved F or W. D genes are given only for firm matches. Part of the rows lack a size; the others show once, few, many or a class for expanded clones.

D gene	V gene	CDR3 length	clone size	J gene	CDR3 DNA	CDR3 protein
.	TRBV27	12	once	TRBJ1-1	TGTGCCAGCAGTTCAGTGGACACTGAAGCTTTCTTT	CASSSVDTEAFF
.	TRBV20-1	14	.	TRBJ2-3	TGCAGTGCTAGTGGCACAGGCAGGGGAGATACGCAGTATTTT	CSASGTGRGDTQYF
TRBD2	TRBV30	12	.	TRBJ2-5	TGTGCCTGGAGTGTACGGGCTAGCGGGAGGTACTTC	CAWSVRASGRYF
TRBD2	TRBV19	16	.	TRBJ2-1	TGTGCCAGTAGTACTAGCGGGAGGATGACCTACAATGAGCAGTTCTTC	CASSTSGRMTYNEQFF
TRBD1	TRBV18	14	.	TRBJ1-4	TGTGCCAGCTCACCGGCGGACAGGGACGAAAAACTGTTTTTT	CASSPADRDEKLFF
TRBD2	TRBV3-1/TRBV3-2	19	.	TRBJ2-7	TGTGCCAGCAGCCAAGCGTCCCTCTCCGGACTAGCGGGGGGCTACGAGCAGTACTTC	CASSQASLSGLAGGYEQYF
TRBD1	TRBV30	14	.	TRBJ1-5	TGTGCCTGGAGTGCCCGACAGGGGTTTCAGCCCCAGCATTTT	CAWSARQGFQPQHF
.	TRBV24-1	13	.	TRBJ2-3	TGTGCCACCAGACAGGGATCTGCAGATACGCAGTATTTT	CATRQGSADTQYF
.	TRBV7-9	14	.	TRBJ1-5	TGTGCCAGCAGCTTAACTACTAGCAATCAGCCCCAGCATTTT	CASSLTTSNQPQHF
TRBD1	TRBV7-2	13	.	TRBJ2-5	TGTGCCAGCAGCTTGAGGACAGGAGAGACCCAGTACTTC	CASSLRTGETQYF
TRBD2	TRBV12-3/TRBV12-4	13	.	TRBJ2-3	TGTGCCAGCAGTTGGCGGGAGCCAGATACGCAGTATTTT	CASSWREPDTQYF
.	TRBV2	15	.	TRBJ1-2	TGTGCCAGCAGCCGGGACACCGAACTTCTGAAAAGCTACACCTTC	CASSRDTELLKSYTF
TRBD1	TRBV5-1	15	.	TRBJ2-2	TGCGCCAGCAGCCTCAGACAGGGACAGCCCGGGGAGCTGTTTTTT	CASSLRQGQPGELFF
TRBD1	TRBV6-1	14	few	TRBJ1-2	TGTGCCAGCAGTGAAGTCGGGACAGGTATTTCATACACCTTC	CASSEVGTGISYTF
.	TRBV11-2	16	.	TRBJ2-2	TGTGCCAGCAGCTTAGGTTACGGGGTCGCCACCGGGGAGCTGTTTTTT	CASSLGYGVATGELFF
TRBD1	TRBV11-2	15	.	TRBJ2-3	TGTGCCAGCAGGACAGGGAGACTCAGCACAGATACGCAGTATTTT	CASRTGRLSTDTQYF
TRBD1	TRBV4-3	16	.	TRBJ2-1	TGCGCCAGCAGCCAAGCCCACCGGGACAGGGGTGGTGAGCAGTTCTTC	CASSQAHRDRGGEQFF
TRBD2	TRBV9	17	.	TRBJ2-2	TGTGCCAGCAGCAAACGAACCGGGACTAGTTGGTCCGGGGAGCTGTTTTTT	CASSKRTGTSWSGELFF
.	TRBV5-4	12	few	TRBJ1-1	TGTGCCAGCAGCTTGCGCGACACTGAAGCTTTCTTT	CASSLRDTEAFF
TRBD1	TRBV5-1	15	.	TRBJ2-5	TGCGCCAGCAGCTGGGGGACAGGGCTCCGGGAGACCCAGTACTTC	CASSWGTGLRETQYF
TRBD2	TRBV9	14	.	TRBJ2-7	TGTGCCAGCAGCGTAGACGGGACTAACTACGAGCAGTACTTC	CASSVDGTNYEQYF
TRBD1	TRBV6-6	14	once	TRBJ1-5	TGTGCCAGCAGTTCCTCTACAGGGGAACAGCCCCAGCATTTT	CASSSSTGEQPQHF
TRBD1	TRBV10-3	14	.	TRBJ1-2	TGTGCCATCAGCACGGGACAGGGGGTGGATGGCTACACCTTC	CAISTGQGVDGYTF
TRBD2	TRBV27	18	.	TRBJ2-7	TGTGCCAGCAGTTTATCCGCACTAGCGGGAGGCAGCTCCTACGAGCAGTACTTC	CASSLSALAGGSSYEQYF
.	TRBV11-2	13	few	TRBJ1-4	TGTGCCAGCAGCTTCAGGACAGCAGAAAAACTGTTTTTT	CASSFRTAEKLFF
TRBD1	TRBV18	14	.	TRBJ1-2	TGTGCCAGCTCACCAAGACAGGGCCCGTATGGCTACACCTTC	CASSPRQGPYGYTF
TRBD1	TRBV28	15	once	TRBJ2-1	TGTGCCAGTAAAACACAGGGGGCGAGATACAATGAGCAGTTCTTC	CASKTQGARYNEQFF
.	TRBV6-5	14	few	TRBJ2-2	TGTGCCAGCAGTCGTACAGGAAACACCGGGGAGCTGTTTTTT	CASSRTGNTGELFF
TRBD1	TRBV10-3	16	once	TRBJ2-7	TGTGCCATCAGTGAGTCAAGTCCCGGGACAGGGTTCGAGCAGTACTTC	CAISESSPGTGFEQYF
TRBD2	TRBV27	14	.	TRBJ2-7	TGTGCCAGCAGGCGAGCGGGAGGGCCGCGCGAGCAGTACTTC	CASRRAGGPREQYF
.	TRBV19	14	.	TRBJ1-1	TGTGCCAGTAATACACCGGCCCAGGGGACTGAAGCTTTCTTT	CASNTPAQGTEAFF
.	TRBV6-2/TRBV6-3	15	.	TRBJ1-2	TGTGCCAGCAGCCTCCCCGGGACACAACTTTATGGCTACACCTTC	CASSLPGTQLYGYTF
TRBD1	TRBV5-8	15	.	TRBJ1-5	TGTGCCAGCAGCTTGACAGGGGCCTTAAATCAGCCCCAGCATTTT	CASSLTGALNQPQHF
.	TRBV5-1	14	.	TRBJ2-3	TGCGCCAGCAGCTGGCAGGGCAGCACAGATACGCAGTATTTT	CASSWQGSTDTQYF
TRBD1	TRBV24-1	13	.	TRBJ1-1	TGTGCCACCAGTAACAGGGGGAGCCCTGAAGCTTTCTTT	CATSNRGSPEAFF
.	TRBV7-9	17	.	TRBJ1-1	TGTGCCAGCAGCTTAGAGGGGCTCAGGGGAGGGGGCACTGAAGCTTTCTTT	CASSLEGLRGGGTEAFF
TRBD1	TRBV7-2	16	few	TRBJ1-2	TGTGCCAGCAGCTTACAGGGGGCATATGGTATCTATGGCTACACCTTC	CASSLQGAYGIYGYTF
TRBD1	TRBV6-2/TRBV6-3	15	.	TRBJ2-7	TGTGCCAGCAGTGACCGGGACAGGGGCTCCTACGAGCAGTACTTC	CASSDRDRGSYEQYF
.	TRBV19	15	.	TRBJ2-7	TGTGCCAGTAGTATAGGAGGAGGGATAGCCTACGAGCAGTACTTC	CASSIGGGIAYEQYF
.	TRBV7-9	13	.	TRBJ1-1	TGTGCCAGCAGCTCAGGGGAGTGGACTGAAGCTTTCTTT	CASSSGEWTEAFF
TRBD2	TRBV7-2	14	.	TRBJ2-7	TGTGCCAGCAACGACCTAGCGGGAGTTCGCGAGCAGTACTTC	CASNDLAGVREQYF
.	TRBV7-3	15	once	TRBJ2-5	TGTGCCAGCAGCCAGCTTACCGGGAGAAGGCAGACCCAGTACTTC	CASSQLTGRRQTQYF
.	TRBV19	16	.	TRBJ2-5	TGTGCCAGTAGTAAGGACAGTGGAACACTCCAAGAGACCCAGTACTTC	CASSKDSGTLQETQYF
.	TRBV27	16	few	TRBJ1-6	TGTGCCAGCAGTTTGGGCGCTTATCAAGTGATCTCACCCCTCCACTTT	CASSLGAYQVISPLHF
TRBD1	TRBV6-6	14	.	TRBJ2-7	TGTGCCAGCAGTACCCCGGACAGGGGGAGGGAGCAGTACTTC	CASSTPDRGREQYF
TRBD1	TRBV27	16	few	TRBJ1-6	TGTGCCAGCAGTTTAGGAATGTACAGGGGCAATTCACCCCTCCACTTT	CASSLGMYRGNSPLHF
.	TRBV12-5	15	.	TRBJ2-3	TGTGCTAGTGGTTTGCCACGGACAAGCACAGATACGCAGTATTTT	CASGLPRTSTDTQYF
.	TRBV10-2	15	.	TRBJ1-4	TGCGCCAGCAGTGGAAGTGCTACAACTAATGAAAAACTGTTTTTT	CASSGSATTNEKLFF
.	TRBV30	14	.	TRBJ2-3	TGTGCCTGGACCCCCCCGACAGCGACCGATACGCAGTATTTT	CAWTPPTATDTQYF
TRBD2	TRBV3-1/TRBV3-2	16	.	TRBJ2-5	TGTGCCAGCAGTCGATTCGCTAGCGGGAACCAAGAGACCCAGTACTTC	CASSRFASGNQETQYF
.	TRBV2	15	few	TRBJ1-5	TGTGCCAGCAGGGGCCTCGCCTCCACGAATCAGCCCCAGCATTTT	CASRGLASTNQPQHF
.	TRBV6-1	16	.	TRBJ1-5	TGTGCCAGCAGTGAAAGGGGGGGTTTTAGCAATCAGCCCCAGCATTTT	CASSERGGFSNQPQHF
TRBD2	TRBV3-1/TRBV3-2	16	.	TRBJ2-3	TGTGCCAGCAGCGAAAGAGGCGGGAGAAGCACAGATACGCAGTATTTT	CASSERGGRSTDTQYF
.	TRBV7-2	14	.	TRBJ1-1	TGTGCCAGCAGCTTAGAGGTCAGGTACACTGAAGCTTTCTTT	CASSLEVRYTEAFF
.	TRBV27	14	.	TRBJ1-2	TGTGCCAGCAGTAGAAGCACAGATTTCTATGGCTACACCTTC	CASSRSTDFYGYTF
TRBD2	TRBV27	17	.	TRBJ2-7	TGTGCCAGCAGTCAGATACCAAGGACTAGCGCATCCTACGAGCAGTACTTC	CASSQIPRTSASYEQYF
.	TRBV9	15	.	TRBJ2-2	TGTGCCAGCAGCGTTCAGACAGGAGGTAACGGGGAGCTGTTTTTT	CASSVQTGGNGELFF
.	TRBV6-5	13	.	TRBJ1-6	TGTGCCAGCAGCCGACCAGCGAATTCACCCCTCCACTTT	CASSRPANSPLHF
TRBD1	TRBV6-4	16	.	TRBJ2-3	TGTGCCACCAGCCAATCGGACAGGGGGCACACAGATACGCAGTATTTT	CATSQSDRGHTDTQYF
.	TRBV28	15	.	TRBJ2-2	TGTGCCAGCAGTTTAGGGACTTCGAACACCGGGGAGCTGTTTTTT	CASSLGTSNTGELFF